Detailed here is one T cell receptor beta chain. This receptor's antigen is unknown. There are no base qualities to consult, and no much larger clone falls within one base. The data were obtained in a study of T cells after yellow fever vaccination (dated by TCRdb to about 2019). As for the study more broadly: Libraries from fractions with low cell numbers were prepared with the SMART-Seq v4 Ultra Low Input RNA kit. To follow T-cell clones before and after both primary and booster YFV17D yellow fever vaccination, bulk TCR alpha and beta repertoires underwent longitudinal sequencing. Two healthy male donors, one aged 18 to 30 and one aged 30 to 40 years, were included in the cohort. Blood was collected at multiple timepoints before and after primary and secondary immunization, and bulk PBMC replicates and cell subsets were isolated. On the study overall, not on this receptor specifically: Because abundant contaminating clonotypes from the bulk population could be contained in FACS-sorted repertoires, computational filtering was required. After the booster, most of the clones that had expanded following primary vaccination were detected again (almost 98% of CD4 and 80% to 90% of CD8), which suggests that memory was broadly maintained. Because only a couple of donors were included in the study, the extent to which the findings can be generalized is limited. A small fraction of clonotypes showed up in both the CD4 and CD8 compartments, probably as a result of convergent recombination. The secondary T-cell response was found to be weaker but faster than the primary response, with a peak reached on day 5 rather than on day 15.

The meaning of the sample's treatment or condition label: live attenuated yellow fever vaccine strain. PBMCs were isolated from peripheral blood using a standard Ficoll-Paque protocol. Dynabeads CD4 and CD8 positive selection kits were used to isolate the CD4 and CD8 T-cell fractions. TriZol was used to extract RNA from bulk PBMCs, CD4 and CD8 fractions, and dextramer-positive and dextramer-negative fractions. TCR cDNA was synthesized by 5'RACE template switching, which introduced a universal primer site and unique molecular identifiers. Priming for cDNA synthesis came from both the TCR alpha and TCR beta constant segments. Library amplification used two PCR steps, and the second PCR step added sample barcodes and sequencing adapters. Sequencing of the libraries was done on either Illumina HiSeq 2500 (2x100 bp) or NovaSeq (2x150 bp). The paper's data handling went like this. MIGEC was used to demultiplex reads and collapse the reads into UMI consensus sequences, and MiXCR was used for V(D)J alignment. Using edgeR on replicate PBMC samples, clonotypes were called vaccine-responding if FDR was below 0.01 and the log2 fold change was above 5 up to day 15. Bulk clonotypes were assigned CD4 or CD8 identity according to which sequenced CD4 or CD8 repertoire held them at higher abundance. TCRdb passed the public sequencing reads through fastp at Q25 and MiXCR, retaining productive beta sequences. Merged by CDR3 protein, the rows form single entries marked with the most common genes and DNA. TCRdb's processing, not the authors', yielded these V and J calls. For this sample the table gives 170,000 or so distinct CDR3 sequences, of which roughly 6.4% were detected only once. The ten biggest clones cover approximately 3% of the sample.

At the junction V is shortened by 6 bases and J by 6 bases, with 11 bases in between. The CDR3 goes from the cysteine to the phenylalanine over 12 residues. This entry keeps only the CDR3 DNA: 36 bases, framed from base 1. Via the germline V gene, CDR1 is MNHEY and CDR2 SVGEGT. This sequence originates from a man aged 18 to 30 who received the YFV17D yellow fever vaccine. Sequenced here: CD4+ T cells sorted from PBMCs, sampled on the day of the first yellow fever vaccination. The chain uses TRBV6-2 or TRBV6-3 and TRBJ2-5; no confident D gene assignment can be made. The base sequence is TGTGCCAGCAGCCAAGAAGGGAAGACCCAGTACTTC. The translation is CASSQEGKTQYF.